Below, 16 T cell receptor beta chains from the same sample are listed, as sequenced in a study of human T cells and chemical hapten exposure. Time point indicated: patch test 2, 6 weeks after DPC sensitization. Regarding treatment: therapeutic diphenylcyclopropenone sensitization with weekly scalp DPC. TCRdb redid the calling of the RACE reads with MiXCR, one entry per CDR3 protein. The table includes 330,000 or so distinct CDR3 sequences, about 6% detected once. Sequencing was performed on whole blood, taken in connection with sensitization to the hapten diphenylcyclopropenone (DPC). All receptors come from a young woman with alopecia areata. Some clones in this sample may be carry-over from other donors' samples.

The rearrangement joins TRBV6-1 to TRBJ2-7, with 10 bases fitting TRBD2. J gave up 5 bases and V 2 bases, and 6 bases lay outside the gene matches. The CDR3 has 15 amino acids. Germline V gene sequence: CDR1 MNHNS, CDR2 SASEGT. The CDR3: CASSEKASGGNEQYF. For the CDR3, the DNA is TGTGCCAGCAGTGAAAAGGCTAGCGGGGGCAACGAGCAGTACTTC.

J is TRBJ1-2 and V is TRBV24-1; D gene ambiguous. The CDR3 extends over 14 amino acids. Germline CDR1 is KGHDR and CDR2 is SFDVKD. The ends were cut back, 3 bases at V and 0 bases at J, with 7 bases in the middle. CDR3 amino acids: CATSDPETNYGYTF. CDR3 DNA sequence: TGTGCCACCAGTGATCCGGAGACTAACTATGGCTACACCTTC.

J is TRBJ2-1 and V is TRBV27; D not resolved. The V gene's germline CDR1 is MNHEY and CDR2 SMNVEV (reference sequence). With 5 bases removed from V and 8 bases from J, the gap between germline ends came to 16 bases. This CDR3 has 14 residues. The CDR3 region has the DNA TGTGCCAGCAGTAGTCGACTCGGTCGGGATGAGCAGTTCTTC. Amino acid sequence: CASSSRLGRDEQFF.

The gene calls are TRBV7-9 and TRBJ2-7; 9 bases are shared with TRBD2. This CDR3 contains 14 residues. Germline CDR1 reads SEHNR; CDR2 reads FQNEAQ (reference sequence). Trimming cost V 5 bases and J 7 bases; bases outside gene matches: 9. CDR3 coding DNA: TGTGCCAGCAGCGGTACCACGCGGGGGGGAGAGCAGTACTTC. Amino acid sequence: CASSGTTRGGEQYF.

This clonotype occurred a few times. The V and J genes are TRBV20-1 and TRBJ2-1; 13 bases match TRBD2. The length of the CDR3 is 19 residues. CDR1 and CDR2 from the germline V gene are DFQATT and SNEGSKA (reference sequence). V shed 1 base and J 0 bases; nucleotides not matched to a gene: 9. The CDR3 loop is CSARALAGGPDYSYNEQFF. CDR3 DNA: TGCAGTGCTAGAGCACTAGCGGGGGGGCCCGACTACTCCTACAATGAGCAGTTCTTC.

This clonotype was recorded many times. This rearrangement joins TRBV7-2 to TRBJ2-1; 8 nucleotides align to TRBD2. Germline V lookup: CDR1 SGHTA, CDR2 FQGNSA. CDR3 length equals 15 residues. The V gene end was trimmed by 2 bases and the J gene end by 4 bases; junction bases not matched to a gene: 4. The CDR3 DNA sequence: TGTGCCAGCAGCTTAAGCGGCGGGGGGTACAATGAGCAGTTCTTC. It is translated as CASSLSGGGYNEQFF.

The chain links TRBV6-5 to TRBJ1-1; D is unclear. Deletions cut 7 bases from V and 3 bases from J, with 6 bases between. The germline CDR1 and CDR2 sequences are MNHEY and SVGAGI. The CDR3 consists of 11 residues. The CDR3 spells CASTADTEAFF. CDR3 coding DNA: TGTGCCAGCACCGCCGACACTGAAGCTTTCTTT.

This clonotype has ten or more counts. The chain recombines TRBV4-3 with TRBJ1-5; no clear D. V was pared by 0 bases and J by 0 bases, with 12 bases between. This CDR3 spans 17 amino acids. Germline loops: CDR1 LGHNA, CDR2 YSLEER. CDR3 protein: CASSQDVGAYSNQPQHF. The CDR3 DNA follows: TGCGCCAGCAGCCAAGATGTGGGAGCTTATAGCAATCAGCCCCAGCATTTT.

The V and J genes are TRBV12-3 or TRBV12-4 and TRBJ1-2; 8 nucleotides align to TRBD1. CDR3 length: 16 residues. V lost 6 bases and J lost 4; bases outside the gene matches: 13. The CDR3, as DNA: TGTGCCAGCAGCTCACGAGCGACAGGGGCGAGCTATGGCTACACCTTC. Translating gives CASSSRATGASYGYTF.

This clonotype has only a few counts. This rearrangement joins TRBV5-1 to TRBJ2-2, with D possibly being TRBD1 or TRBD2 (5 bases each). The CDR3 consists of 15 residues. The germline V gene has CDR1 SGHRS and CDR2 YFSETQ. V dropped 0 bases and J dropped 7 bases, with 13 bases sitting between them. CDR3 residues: CASSLDGTVVGELFF. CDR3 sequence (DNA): TGCGCCAGCAGCTTGGATGGGACCGTAGTCGGGGAGCTGTTTTTT.

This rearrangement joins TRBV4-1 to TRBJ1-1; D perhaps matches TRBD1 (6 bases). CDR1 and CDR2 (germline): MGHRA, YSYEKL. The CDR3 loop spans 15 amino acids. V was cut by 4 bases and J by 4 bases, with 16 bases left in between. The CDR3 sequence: CASSPGAGKVTEAFF. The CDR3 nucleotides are TGCGCCAGCAGCCCGGGGGCAGGGAAAGTCACTGAAGCTTTCTTT.

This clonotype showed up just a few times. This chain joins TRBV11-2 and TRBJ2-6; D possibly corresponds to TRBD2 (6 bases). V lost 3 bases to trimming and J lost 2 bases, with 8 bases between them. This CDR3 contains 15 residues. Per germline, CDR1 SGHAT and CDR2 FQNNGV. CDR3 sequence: CASSFGSTGANVLTF. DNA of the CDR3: TGTGCCAGCAGCTTCGGGAGCACTGGGGCCAACGTCCTGACTTTC.

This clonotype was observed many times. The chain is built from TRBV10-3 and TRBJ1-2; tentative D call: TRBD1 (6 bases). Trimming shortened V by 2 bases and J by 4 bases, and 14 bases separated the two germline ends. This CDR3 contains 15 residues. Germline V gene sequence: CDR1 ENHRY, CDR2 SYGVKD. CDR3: CAISERGDNAYGYTF. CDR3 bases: TGTGCCATCAGTGAGAGGGGGGACAATGCCTATGGCTACACCTTC.

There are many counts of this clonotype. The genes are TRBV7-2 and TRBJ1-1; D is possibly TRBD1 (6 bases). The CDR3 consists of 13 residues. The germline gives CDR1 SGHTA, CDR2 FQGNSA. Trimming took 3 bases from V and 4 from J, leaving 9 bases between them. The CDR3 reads CASSFRGATEAFF. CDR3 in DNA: TGTGCCAGCAGCTTCAGGGGTGCCACTGAAGCTTTCTTT.

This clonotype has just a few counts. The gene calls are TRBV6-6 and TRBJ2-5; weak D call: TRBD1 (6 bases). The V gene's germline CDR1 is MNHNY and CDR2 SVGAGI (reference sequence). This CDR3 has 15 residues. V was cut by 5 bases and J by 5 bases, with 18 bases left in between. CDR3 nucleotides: TGTGCCAGCAGTCACACCACAGGGTTGGTTGAGACCCAGTACTTC. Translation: CASSHTTGLVETQYF.

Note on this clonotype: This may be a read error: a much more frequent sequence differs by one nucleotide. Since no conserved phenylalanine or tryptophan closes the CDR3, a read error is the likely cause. The chain's CDR3 is CASGGDYYEQYY. CDR3 nucleotides: TGTGCCAGCGGTGGGGATTACTACGAGCAGTACTAC. The J gene is TRBJ2-7, the V gene TRBV2; D gene unclear. Germline V gene lookup returns CDR1 SNHLY and CDR2 FYNNEI. V dropped 8 bases and J dropped 3 bases, with 11 bases sitting between them. CDR3 size: 12 residues.